This TCR beta chain was recorded in a study of shared clonotypes between healthy human individuals. Method: immunoSEQ multiplex PCR; TCRdb's copy keeps in-frame clones and lacks some. Of more than 2 million clones in the sample, approximately 95% are singletons; the top ten hold roughly 0.13%. Regarding this clone: Its specificity is unknown.

Everyone who donated was a Caucasian adult who lived in Nashville, Tennessee. The study's findings and limits: Rarefaction revealed incomplete sorted-subset sequencing despite large depth.

V lost 2 bases and J lost 6, with 10 bases in between. Germline V lookup: CDR1 LNHDA, CDR2 SQIVND (reference sequence). This CDR3 spans 14 amino acids. This chain joins TRBV19 and TRBJ2-2; perhaps TRBD1 as D (6 bases). The sequencing sample was made of naive CD4+ T cells sorted from blood. Subset described: CD45RA+ positively selected. This clonotype originated in a man between 18 and 29 years old in good health. DNA for the CDR3: TGTGCCAGTAGTATAACGTGGGGGCCCGGGGAGCTGTTTTTT. It encodes CASSITWGPGELFF.